This T cell receptor (beta chain) was sequenced for a study of blood T cell repertoires in COVID-19. Study context: The analysed material was cDNA or gDNA that came from T cells, B-cell-depleted T cells, or PBMCs.

Authors' methods: Estimation of nucleated cell counts relied on the amplification of reference gene primers. Using immunoSEQ multiplex PCR, the repertoire was profiled, and TCRdb retains in-frame clones only, with some absent. For V, J and clone size, that table is used; D and trimming come from the DNA. The sample lists some 230,000 clones; 85% were seen once. Germline CDR1 reads SNHLY; CDR2 reads FYNNEI. The CDR3 is 14 residues long. With V trimmed by 6 bases and J by 4 bases, 8 bases remained unmatched. The TCR sequence derives from a man aged 40-49 years with acute or convalescent COVID-19. This chain connects TRBV2 to TRBJ1-1; 7 nucleotides agree with TRBD1. Sequencing was performed on peripheral blood. CDR3 in DNA: TGTGCCAGCAGCCTGACAGGGCTGAGCACTGAAGCTTTCTTT. Protein: CASSLTGLSTEAFF.